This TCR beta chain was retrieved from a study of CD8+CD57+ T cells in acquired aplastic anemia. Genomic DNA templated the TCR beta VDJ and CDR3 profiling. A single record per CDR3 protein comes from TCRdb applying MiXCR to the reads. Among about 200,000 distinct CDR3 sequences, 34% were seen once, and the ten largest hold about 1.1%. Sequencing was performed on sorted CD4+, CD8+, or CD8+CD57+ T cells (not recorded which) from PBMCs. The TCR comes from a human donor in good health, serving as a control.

In DNA, the CDR3 is TGTGCCACCAGCGGGGGTGCACCTCCGTGCTCCTACGAGCAGTACTTC. Protein sequence: CATSGGAPPCSYEQYF. The chain links TRBV15 to TRBJ2-7; D possibly matches TRBD1 or TRBD2 (5 bases each). The CDR3 is 16 residues long. The V gene's germline CDR1 is LNHNV and CDR2 YYDKDF (reference sequence). V lost 5 bases and J lost 0, with 17 bases in between.